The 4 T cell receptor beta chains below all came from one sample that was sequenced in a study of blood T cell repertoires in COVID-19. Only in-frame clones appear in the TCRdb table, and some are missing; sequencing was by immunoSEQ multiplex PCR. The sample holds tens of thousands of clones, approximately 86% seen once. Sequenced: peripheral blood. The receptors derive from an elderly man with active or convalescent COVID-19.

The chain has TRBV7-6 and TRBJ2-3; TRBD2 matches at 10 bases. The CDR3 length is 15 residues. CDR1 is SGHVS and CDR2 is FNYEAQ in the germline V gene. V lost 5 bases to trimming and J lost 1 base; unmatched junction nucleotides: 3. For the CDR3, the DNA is TGTGCCAGCAGCCCCGGGACTAGCGGCACAGATACGCAGTATTTT. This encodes CASSPGTSGTDTQYF.

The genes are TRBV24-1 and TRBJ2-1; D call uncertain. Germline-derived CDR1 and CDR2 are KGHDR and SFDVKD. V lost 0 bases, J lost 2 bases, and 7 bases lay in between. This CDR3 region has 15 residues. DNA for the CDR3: TGTGCCACCAGTGATTTGACCGGTGCCTACAATGAGCAGTTCTTC. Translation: CATSDLTGAYNEQFF.

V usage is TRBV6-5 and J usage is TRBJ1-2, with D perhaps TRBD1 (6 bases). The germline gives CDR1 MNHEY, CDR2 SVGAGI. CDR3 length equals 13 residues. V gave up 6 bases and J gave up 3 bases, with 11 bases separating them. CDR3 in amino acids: CASRRTEYYGYTF. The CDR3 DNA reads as TGTGCCAGCAGACGGACAGAATACTATGGCTACACCTTC.

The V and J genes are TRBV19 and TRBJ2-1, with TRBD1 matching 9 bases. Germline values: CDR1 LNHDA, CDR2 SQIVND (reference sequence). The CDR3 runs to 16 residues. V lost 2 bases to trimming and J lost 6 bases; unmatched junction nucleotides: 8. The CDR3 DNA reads TGTGCCAGTAGTATACTACCGGGACAGGGCTCCAATGAGCAGTTCTTC. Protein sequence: CASSILPGQGSNEQFF.